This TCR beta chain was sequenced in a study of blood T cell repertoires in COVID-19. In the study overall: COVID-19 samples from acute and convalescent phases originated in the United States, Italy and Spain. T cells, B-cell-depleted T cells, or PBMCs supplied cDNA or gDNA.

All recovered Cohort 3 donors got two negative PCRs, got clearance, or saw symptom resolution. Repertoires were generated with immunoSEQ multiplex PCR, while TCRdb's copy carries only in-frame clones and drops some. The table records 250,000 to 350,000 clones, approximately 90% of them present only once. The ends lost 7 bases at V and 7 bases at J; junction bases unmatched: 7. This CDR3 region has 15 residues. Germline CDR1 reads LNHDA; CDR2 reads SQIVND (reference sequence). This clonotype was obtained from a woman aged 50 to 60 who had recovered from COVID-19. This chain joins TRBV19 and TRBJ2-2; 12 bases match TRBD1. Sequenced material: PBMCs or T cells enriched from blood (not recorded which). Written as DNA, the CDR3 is TGTGCCAGTACCCCCGGGACAGGGGGCTTCGGGGAGCTGTTTTTT. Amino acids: CASTPGTGGFGELFF.